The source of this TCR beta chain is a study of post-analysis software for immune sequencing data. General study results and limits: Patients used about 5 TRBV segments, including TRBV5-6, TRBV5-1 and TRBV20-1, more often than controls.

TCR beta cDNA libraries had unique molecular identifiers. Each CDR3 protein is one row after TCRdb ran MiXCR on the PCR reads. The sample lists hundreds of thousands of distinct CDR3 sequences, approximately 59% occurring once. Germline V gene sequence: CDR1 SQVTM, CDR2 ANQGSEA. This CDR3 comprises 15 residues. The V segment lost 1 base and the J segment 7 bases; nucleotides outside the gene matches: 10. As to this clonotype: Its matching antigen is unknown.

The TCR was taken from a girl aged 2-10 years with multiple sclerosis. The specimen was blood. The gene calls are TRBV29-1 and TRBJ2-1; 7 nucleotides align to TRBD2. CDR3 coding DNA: TGCAGCGTTGAAGGGGCTAGCGGTGGTTGGAATGAGCAGTTCTTC. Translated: CSVEGASGGWNEQFF.